Listed here are 13 T cell receptor beta chains from one sample, sequenced in a study of cytomegalovirus exposure and HLA in healthy donors. In the PCR, 60 Vbeta and 13 Jbeta primers were used. Measured with immunoSEQ multiplex PCR; TCRdb has only the in-frame clones, and not every one. The table lists about 140,000 clones, roughly 82% of them singletons, with roughly 6.6% in the top ten. The sequenced sample consisted of PBMCs. The receptors were sampled from a young man in good health and CMV-seronegative.

This sequence joins TRBV6-1 and TRBJ2-5; D gene ambiguous. Germline-derived CDR1 and CDR2 are MNHNS and SASEGT. V lost 1 base and J 5 bases, leaving 14 bases between the germline ends. The CDR3 extends over 15 amino acids. The CDR3 DNA reads as TGTGCCAGCAGTGAAGTGGTTAGCCTAATCGAGACCCAGTACTTC. It specifies CASSEVVSLIETQYF.

J is TRBJ1-4 and V is TRBV6-6; D may be TRBD1 (6 bases). Germline V gene lookup returns CDR1 MNHNY and CDR2 SVGAGI (reference sequence). This CDR3 has 14 residues. The V gene lost 7 bases and the J gene lost 6 bases, with 15 bases spanning the gap. The chain's CDR3 is CASNMRGGDEKLFF. Written as DNA, the CDR3 is TGTGCCAGCAACATGAGGGGGGGGGATGAAAAACTGTTTTTT.

The DNA of the CDR3 is TGCGCCAGCAGCCCCGGTCTGCGGATTCATAACGGGTTGCTGTTTTTT. Translating it yields CASSPGLRIHNGLLFF. The V and J genes are TRBV4-1 and TRBJ1-4, with D hard to call. There are 16 residues in the CDR3. Germline V CDR1 and CDR2: MGHRA, YSYEKL. V shed 4 bases and J shed 14 bases, with 26 bases lying between them.

The chain links TRBV7-9 to TRBJ2-2; D unresolved. Germline V lookup: CDR1 SEHNR, CDR2 FQNEAQ (reference sequence). V was trimmed by 3 bases and J by 4 bases, leaving 9 bases between them. The CDR3 consists of 14 residues. CDR3 nucleotides: TGTGCCAGCAGCTTGTATGCTAGCACCGGGGAGCTGTTTTTT. Protein sequence: CASSLYASTGELFF. The full variable domain, with the rest looked up from reference TRBV7-9 and TRBJ2-2, is DTGVSQNPRHKITKRGQNVTFRCDPISEHNRLYWYRQTLGQGPEFLTYFQNEAQLEKSRLLSDRFSAERPKGSFSTLEIQRTEQGDSAMYLCASSLYASTGELFFGEGSRLTVL.

The chain combines TRBV7-6 with TRBJ1-2; 8 positions match TRBD1. Germline CDR1 SGHVS, CDR2 FNYEAQ. J gave up 4 bases and V 1 base, and 5 bases lay outside the gene matches. The CDR3 is 15 amino acids. The CDR3 DNA follows: TGTGCCAGCAGCTTAGATACAGGGGGGGCCTATGGCTACACCTTC. Residues: CASSLDTGGAYGYTF.

This clone was counted only a few times. The chain is built from TRBV5-1 and TRBJ2-5; D is possibly TRBD2 (5 bases). Germline CDR1 SGHRS, CDR2 YFSETQ. V was clipped by 0 bases and J by 7 bases, with 13 bases between them. The CDR3 extends over 14 amino acids. The CDR3 sequence: CASSLAGVTGTQYF. The CDR3 region has the DNA TGCGCCAGCAGCTTGGCCGGGGTGACCGGGACCCAGTACTTC.

J is TRBJ2-3 and V is TRBV5-6; D not certain. The CDR3 sequence is 14 residues long. Germline assignment: CDR1 SGHDT and CDR2 YYEEEE. Trimming pared 1 base from V and 2 bases from J, leaving 8 bases between. The CDR3 nucleotides are TGTGCCAGCAGCTTGAACCAGTACACAGATACGCAGTATTTT. It encodes CASSLNQYTDTQYF. The whole variable domain, remainder taken from reference TRBV5-6 and TRBJ2-3, is DAGVTQSPTHLIKTRGQQVTLRCSPKSGHDTVSWYQQALGQGPQFIFQYYEEEERQRGNFPDRFSGHQFPNYSSELNVNALLLGDSALYLCASSLNQYTDTQYFGPGTRLTVL.

The rearrangement joins TRBV11-2 to TRBJ1-1; D remains unclear. CDR3 length equals 13 residues. Trimming removed 3 bases at V and 2 bases at J, with 7 bases between. From germline, CDR1 is SGHAT and CDR2 FQNNGV. The CDR3 sequence: CASSFAENTEAFF. In nucleotides, the CDR3 is TGTGCCAGCAGCTTTGCAGAAAACACTGAAGCTTTCTTT.

Regarding this clone: The sample carries other DNA sequences with the same CDR3. The chain uses TRBV11-3 and TRBJ1-6, with 7 bases that match TRBD1. Germline loops: CDR1 SGHNT, CDR2 YENEEA. V gave up 5 bases and J gave up 10 bases; unmatched junction bases: 5. This CDR3 spans 13 amino acids. The CDR3 protein is CASSARQGSPLHF. The DNA for the CDR3 is TGTGCCAGCAGCGCCCGACAGGGATCACCCCTCCACTTT.

The chain has TRBV10-1 and TRBJ2-2; 8 nucleotides agree with TRBD2. J was trimmed by 7 bases and V by 0 bases; bases with no gene match: 7. The CDR3 consists of 16 residues. The V gene's germline CDR1 is WNHNN and CDR2 SYGVQD (reference sequence). As DNA, the CDR3 is TGCGCCAGCAGTGAGTCAAGCAGCGGGAGTGGCGGGGAGCTGTTTTTT. Translating gives CASSESSSGSGGELFF.

The V and J genes are TRBV10-3 and TRBJ2-1; 9 nucleotides line up with TRBD2. The germline CDR1 and CDR2 sequences are ENHRY and SYGVKD. With 6 bases clipped from V and 10 bases from J, the junction kept 16 bases outside the gene matches. There are 16 residues in the CDR3. CDR3 coding DNA: TGTGCCATCAGGGACGTGCGGGAGGGTAAAAGAAGCGAGCAGTTCTTC. Its protein is CAIRDVREGKRSEQFF.

V and J are TRBV6-1 and TRBJ1-3, with 7 bases lining up with TRBD1. Germline V CDR1 and CDR2: MNHNS, SASEGT. V trimming: 7 bases; J trimming: 4 bases; junction bases outside the gene matches: 7. The CDR3 is 14 residues long. CDR3 region: CASTPGGSGNTIYF. In DNA form, the CDR3 reads TGTGCCAGCACCCCAGGGGGGTCCGGAAACACCATATATTTT.

The rearrangement links TRBV9 to TRBJ1-1, with a possible D match to TRBD1 (5 bases). The CDR3 extends over 15 amino acids. Germline loops: CDR1 SGDLS, CDR2 YYNGEE. Trimming shortened V by 1 base and J by 4 bases, and 14 bases separated the two germline ends. The CDR3 DNA is TGTGCCAGCAGCGTAAGGTCCCAGGGTGGCACTGAAGCTTTCTTT. Encoded protein: CASSVRSQGGTEAFF.